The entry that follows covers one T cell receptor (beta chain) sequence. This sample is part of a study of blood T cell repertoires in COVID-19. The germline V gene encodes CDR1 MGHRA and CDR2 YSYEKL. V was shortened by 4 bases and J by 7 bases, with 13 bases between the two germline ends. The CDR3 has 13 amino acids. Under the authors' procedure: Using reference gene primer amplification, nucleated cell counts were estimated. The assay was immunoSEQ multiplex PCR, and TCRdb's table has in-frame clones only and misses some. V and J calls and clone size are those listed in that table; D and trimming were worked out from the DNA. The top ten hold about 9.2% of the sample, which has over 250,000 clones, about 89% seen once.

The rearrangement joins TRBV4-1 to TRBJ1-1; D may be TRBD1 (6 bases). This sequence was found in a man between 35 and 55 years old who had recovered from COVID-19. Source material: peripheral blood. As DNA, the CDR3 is TGCGCCAGCAGCCTAAGGACAGTCCTTGAAGCTTTCTTT. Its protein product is CASSLRTVLEAFF.